What follows are 20 T cell receptor beta chains derived from one specimen sequenced in a study of long-term antiretroviral therapy in people with HIV. Researchers report immunoSEQ v3.0 was run at survey level. TCRdb's copy holds only in-frame clones and misses some; the assay was immunoSEQ multiplex PCR. The data contain about 39,000 clones, 75% to 90% of them singletons. The sample was unsorted PBMCs, taken just before starting antiretroviral therapy. These receptors came from a young woman with HIV.

V and J are TRBV10-3 and TRBJ2-2; tentatively, D is TRBD2 (6 bases). Germline V gives CDR1 ENHRY, CDR2 SYGVKD. V gave up 0 bases and J gave up 3 bases, with 14 bases separating them. The CDR3 covers 17 residues. The CDR3 loop reads CAISESGAPGDTGELFF. Written as DNA, the CDR3 is TGTGCCATCAGTGAGTCGGGAGCCCCGGGAGACACCGGGGAGCTGTTTTTT.

This clone was observed a single time. J is TRBJ1-4 and V is TRBV2; TRBD1 matches at 8 bases. CDR1 and CDR2 from the germline V gene are SNHLY and FYNNEI. The CDR3 covers 15 residues. V was clipped by 6 bases and J by 8 bases; unmatched bases: 11. CDR3 loop: CASREGTGPEEKLFF. As DNA, the CDR3 is TGTGCCAGCAGGGAGGGGACAGGCCCAGAGGAAAAACTGTTTTTT. The full variable domain, rest sourced from reference TRBV2 and TRBJ1-4, is EPEVTQTPSHQVTQMGQEVILRCVPISNHLYFYWYRQILGQKVEFLVSFYNNEISEKSEIFDDQFSVERPDGSNFTLKIRSTKLEDSAMYFCASREGTGPEEKLFFGSGTQLSVL.

The chain couples TRBV11-2 to TRBJ1-4; D remains ambiguous. Trimming pared 1 base from V and 0 bases from J, leaving 6 bases between. Germline CDR1 SGHAT, CDR2 FQNNGV. The CDR3 is 15 residues long. CDR3 in amino acids: CASSLGSATNEKLFF. The CDR3 DNA is TGTGCCAGCAGCTTAGGTTCGGCAACTAATGAAAAACTGTTTTTT.

V gene TRBV5-1 combines with J gene TRBJ1-2, with 7 bases fitting TRBD1. Germline values: CDR1 SGHRS, CDR2 YFSETQ. V was pared by 2 bases and J by 8 bases, with 6 bases of the junction left unmatched. The CDR3 contains 13 residues. The CDR3 region has the DNA TGCGCCAGCAGCTTCGACAGGGTACGGGGCTACACCTTC. This translates into CASSFDRVRGYTF.

This clone was observed a single time. V gene TRBV7-9 combines with J gene TRBJ1-4, with 9 bases identical to TRBD1. Looked up from germline, CDR1 is SEHNR and CDR2 is FQNEAQ (reference sequence). Germline trimming cut 4 bases from V and 6 bases from J; bases unmatched to any gene: 9. This CDR3 region has 16 residues. The CDR3 sequence is CASSSRRRDRDEKLFF. The CDR3 bases are TGTGCCAGCAGCTCCCGCCGGCGGGACAGGGATGAAAAACTGTTTTTT.

The rearrangement links TRBV9 to TRBJ2-1, with D perhaps given as TRBD1 or TRBD2 (5 bases each). This CDR3 region has 14 residues. Germline V gene sequence: CDR1 SGDLS, CDR2 YYNGEE. With 3 bases removed from V and 8 bases from J, the gap between germline ends came to 15 bases. As DNA, the CDR3 is TGTGCCAGCAGCGCCGACAGTCCCGGGGATGAGCAGTTCTTC. This codes for CASSADSPGDEQFF. The full variable domain, in which reference TRBV9 and TRBJ2-1 provide the parts outside the CDR3, is DSGVTQTPKHLITATGQRVTLRCSPRSGDLSVYWYQQSLDQGLQFLIQYYNGEERAKGNILERFSAQQFPDLHSELNLSSLELGDSALYFCASSADSPGDEQFFGPGTRLTVL.

In its sample, this clone was seen once. The J gene is TRBJ1-1, the V gene TRBV18, with D unresolved. The V end was cut by 6 bases, the J end by 3 bases, with 14 bases between. Per the germline V gene, CDR1 is KGHSH and CDR2 is LQKENI. This CDR3 comprises 14 residues. CDR3 sequence reads: CASSQGFGDTEAFF. The CDR3 nucleotides read TGTGCCAGCTCGCAAGGCTTTGGAGACACTGAAGCTTTCTTT.

DNA of the CDR3: TGTGCCAGCAGGACCCGGGTTCTGAACACTGAAGCTTTCTTT. It codes for CASRTRVLNTEAFF. The chain is built from TRBV27 and TRBJ1-1; D is ambiguous. Trimming shortened V by 6 bases and J by 0 bases, and 11 bases separated the two germline ends. The CDR3 has 14 residues. Germline V gene lookup returns CDR1 MNHEY and CDR2 SMNVEV (reference sequence).

The chain combines TRBV6-5 with TRBJ1-1; D is perhaps TRBD1 (6 bases). The CDR3 spans 16 residues. V lost 0 bases, J lost 0 bases, and 11 bases lay in between. Germline loops: CDR1 MNHEY, CDR2 SVGAGI. CDR3 sequence: CASSYSRQAMNTEAFF. CDR3 in DNA: TGTGCCAGCAGTTACTCGAGACAGGCCATGAACACTGAAGCTTTCTTT.

This sequence joins TRBV23-1 and TRBJ2-2; D unresolved. TRBV23-1 is an ORF, with its function uncertain. Trimming left V 8 bases short and J 2 bases short, with 15 bases between. The CDR3 length is 15 residues. The CDR3, as DNA: TGCGCCAGCCTTGGACGTTGGGATAACACCGGGGAGCTGTTTTTT. Translation: CASLGRWDNTGELFF.

The CDR3 spells CASRGTASSYEQYF. The CDR3 DNA sequence: TGTGCCAGCAGAGGGACTGCTAGCTCCTACGAGCAGTACTTC. This chain joins TRBV5-6 and TRBJ2-7, with D tentatively TRBD2 (6 bases). The CDR3 spans 14 residues. Per the germline V gene, CDR1 is SGHDT and CDR2 is YYEEEE. V was shortened by 5 bases and J by 0 bases, with 12 bases between the two germline ends.

The chain carries TRBV9 and TRBJ1-1, with 8 positions matching TRBD1. The trim removed 3 bases at V and 5 bases at J, leaving 9 bases unmatched. Germline loops: CDR1 SGDLS, CDR2 YYNGEE. CDR3 length: 15 amino acids. The CDR3 bases are TGTGCCAGCAGCGAACAGGGGGAAGTCTGGACTGAAGCTTTCTTT. Encoded protein: CASSEQGEVWTEAFF.

The CDR3 DNA sequence: TGTGCCAGCAGTTCCCGCGGAGGGATGGAGACCCAGTACTTC. Encoded protein: CASSSRGGMETQYF. The rearrangement links TRBV6-6 to TRBJ2-5, with D perhaps TRBD2 (6 bases). The germline gives CDR1 MNHNY, CDR2 SVGAGI (reference sequence). This CDR3 comprises 14 residues. V was cut by 4 bases and J by 5 bases, with 14 bases left in between.

The chain is built from TRBV27 and TRBJ2-1; 10 bases fit TRBD2. Germline lookup yields CDR1 MNHEY and CDR2 SMNVEV (reference sequence). The CDR3 runs to 15 residues. V lost 7 bases to trimming and J lost 10 bases; unmatched junction nucleotides: 13. The chain's CDR3 is CASNTPLAGDREQFF. In nucleotides, the CDR3 is TGTGCCAGCAACACCCCTCTAGCGGGAGACAGAGAGCAGTTCTTC.

This rearrangement joins TRBV15 to TRBJ2-3, with D hard to call. Germline assignment: CDR1 LNHNV and CDR2 YYDKDF (reference sequence). Trimming cost V 1 base and J 6 bases, with 8 bases left between them. CDR3 length equals 13 residues. Here the CDR3 reads CATSRGMVDTQYF. CDR3 coding DNA: TGTGCCACCAGCAGAGGAATGGTGGATACGCAGTATTTT.

The chain couples TRBV6-5 to TRBJ1-2; 7 bases line up with TRBD1. The length of the CDR3 is 11 residues. With 6 bases clipped from V and 6 bases from J, the junction kept 1 base outside the gene matches. Germline loops: CDR1 MNHEY, CDR2 SVGAGI. In DNA, the CDR3 is TGTGCCAGCAGGCAGGGGGATGGCTACACCTTC. It specifies CASRQGDGYTF.

The V gene is TRBV18, the J gene TRBJ1-3, with D perhaps matching TRBD1 (5 bases). CDR3 length equals 17 residues. V was shortened by 4 bases and J by 1 base, with 17 bases between the two germline ends. Looked up from germline, CDR1 is KGHSH and CDR2 is LQKENI. The CDR3, as DNA: TGTGCCAGCTCACTAAATCCGGGACGGAAGTCTGGAAACACCATATATTTT. It translates to CASSLNPGRKSGNTIYF.

The V call is TRBV7-2, the J call TRBJ2-2; 11 positions match TRBD1. Per germline, CDR1 SGHTA and CDR2 FQGNSA. The CDR3 length is 15 residues. V trimming: 6 bases; J trimming: 7 bases; junction bases outside the gene matches: 7. CDR3 amino acids: CASSLGQGAVGELFF. DNA for the CDR3: TGTGCCAGCAGTCTCGGACAGGGGGCAGTCGGGGAGCTGTTTTTT.

The chain employs TRBV9 and TRBJ2-6; D is ambiguous. The V end was cut by 3 bases, the J end by 0 bases, with 13 bases between. CDR3 length equals 17 residues. CDR1 SGDLS and CDR2 YYNGEE come from the germline V gene. The CDR3 DNA reads TGTGCCAGCAGCGCAGCCGCACGACCCTCTGGGGCCAACGTCCTGACTTTC. Protein: CASSAAARPSGANVLTF.

The chain links TRBV7-9 to TRBJ2-2; D might be TRBD1 or TRBD2, each matching 5 bases. V was cut by 1 base and J by 1 base, with 10 bases left in between. The CDR3 has 16 amino acids. Germline CDR1 SEHNR, CDR2 FQNEAQ (reference sequence). Here the CDR3 DNA reads TGTGCCAGCAGCTTAGAAGAGGGGATGAACACCGGGGAGCTGTTTTTT. Amino acids: CASSLEEGMNTGELFF.